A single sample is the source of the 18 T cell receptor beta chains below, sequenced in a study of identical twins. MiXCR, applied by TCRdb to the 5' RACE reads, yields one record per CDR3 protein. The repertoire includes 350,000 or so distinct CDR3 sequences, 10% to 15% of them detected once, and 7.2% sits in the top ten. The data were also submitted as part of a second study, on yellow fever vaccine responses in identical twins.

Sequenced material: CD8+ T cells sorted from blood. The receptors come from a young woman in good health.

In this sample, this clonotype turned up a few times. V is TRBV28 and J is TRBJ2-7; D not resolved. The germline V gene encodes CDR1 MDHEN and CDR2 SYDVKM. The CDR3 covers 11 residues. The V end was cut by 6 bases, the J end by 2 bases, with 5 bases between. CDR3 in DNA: TGTGCCAGCAGGGGAACCTACGAGCAGTACTTC. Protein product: CASRGTYEQYF.

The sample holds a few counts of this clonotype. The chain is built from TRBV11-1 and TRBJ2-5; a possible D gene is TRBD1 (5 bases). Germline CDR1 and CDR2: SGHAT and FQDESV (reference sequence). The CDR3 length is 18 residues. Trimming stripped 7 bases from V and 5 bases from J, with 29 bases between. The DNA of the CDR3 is TGTGCCAGCATCACTCGGCCCCAGGCAGGGCATCAACGGGAGACCCAGTACTTC. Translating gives CASITRPQAGHQRETQYF.

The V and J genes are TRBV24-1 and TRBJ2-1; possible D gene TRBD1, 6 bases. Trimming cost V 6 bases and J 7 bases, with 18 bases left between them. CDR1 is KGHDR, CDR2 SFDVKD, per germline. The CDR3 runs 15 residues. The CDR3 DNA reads TGTGCCACCAGTAAGGGGGACGGGTATTGGAATGAGCAGTTCTTC. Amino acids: CATSKGDGYWNEQFF.

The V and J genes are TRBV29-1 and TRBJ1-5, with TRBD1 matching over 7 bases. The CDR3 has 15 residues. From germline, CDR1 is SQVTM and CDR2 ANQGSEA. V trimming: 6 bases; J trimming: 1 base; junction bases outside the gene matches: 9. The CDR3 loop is CSVRVDRESNQPQHF. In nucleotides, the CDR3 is TGCAGCGTAAGGGTCGACAGGGAGAGCAATCAGCCCCAGCATTTT.

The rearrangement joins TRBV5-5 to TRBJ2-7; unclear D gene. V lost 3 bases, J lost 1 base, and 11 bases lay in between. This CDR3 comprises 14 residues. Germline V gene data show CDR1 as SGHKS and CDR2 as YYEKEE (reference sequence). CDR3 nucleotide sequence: TGTGCCAGCAGCTCAGGTCAGTCATCCTACGAGCAGTACTTC. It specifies CASSSGQSSYEQYF. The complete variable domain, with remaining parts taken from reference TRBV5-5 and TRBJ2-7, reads DAGVTQSPTHLIKTRGQQVTLRCSPISGHKSVSWYQQVLGQGPQFIFQYYEKEERGRGNFPDRFSARQFPNYSSELNVNALLLGDSALYLCASSSGQSSYEQYFGPGTRLTVT.

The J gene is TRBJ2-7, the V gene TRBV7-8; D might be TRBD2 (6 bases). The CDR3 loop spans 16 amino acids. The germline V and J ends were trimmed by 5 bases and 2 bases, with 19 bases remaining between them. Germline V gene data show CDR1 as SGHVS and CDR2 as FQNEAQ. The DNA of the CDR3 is TGTGCCAGCAGCCCGGTCGGGGGTCTCTGGACCTACGAGCAGTACGTC. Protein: CASSPVGGLWTYEQYV.

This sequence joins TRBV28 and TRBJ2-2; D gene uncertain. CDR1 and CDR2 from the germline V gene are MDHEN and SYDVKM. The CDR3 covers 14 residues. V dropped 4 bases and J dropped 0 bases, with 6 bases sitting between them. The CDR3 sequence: CASSSSANTGELFF. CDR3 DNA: TGTGCCAGCAGTTCTTCCGCGAACACCGGGGAGCTGTTTTTT.

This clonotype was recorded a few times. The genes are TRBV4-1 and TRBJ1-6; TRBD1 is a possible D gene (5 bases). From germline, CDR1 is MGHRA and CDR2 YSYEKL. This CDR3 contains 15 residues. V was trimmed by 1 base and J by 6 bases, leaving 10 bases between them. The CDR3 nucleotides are TGCGCCAGCAGCCAAGCGGCAGGGAGTAATTCACCCCTCCACTTT. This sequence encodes CASSQAAGSNSPLHF.

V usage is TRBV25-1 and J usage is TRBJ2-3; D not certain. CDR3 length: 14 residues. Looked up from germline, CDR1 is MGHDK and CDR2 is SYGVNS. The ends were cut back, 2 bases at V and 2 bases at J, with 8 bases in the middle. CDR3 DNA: TGTGCCAGCAGTGAACTACGTTTCACAGATACGCAGTATTTT. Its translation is CASSELRFTDTQYF.

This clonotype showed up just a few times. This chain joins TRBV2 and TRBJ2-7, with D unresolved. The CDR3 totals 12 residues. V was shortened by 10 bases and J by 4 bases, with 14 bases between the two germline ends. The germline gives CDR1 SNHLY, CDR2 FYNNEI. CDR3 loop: CATRTVNYEQYF. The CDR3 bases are TGTGCCACCAGGACGGTAAATTACGAGCAGTACTTC.

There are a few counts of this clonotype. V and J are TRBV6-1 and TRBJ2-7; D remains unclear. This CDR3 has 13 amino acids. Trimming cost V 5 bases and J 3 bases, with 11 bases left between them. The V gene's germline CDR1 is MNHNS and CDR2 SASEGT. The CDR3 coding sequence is TGTGCCAGCAGTATGTCCCCCAACTACGAGCAGTACTTC. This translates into CASSMSPNYEQYF.

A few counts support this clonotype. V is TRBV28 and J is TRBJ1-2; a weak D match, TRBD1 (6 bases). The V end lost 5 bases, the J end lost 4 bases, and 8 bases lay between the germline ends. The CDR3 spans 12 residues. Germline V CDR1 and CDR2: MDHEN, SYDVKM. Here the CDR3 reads CASSKQGYGYTF. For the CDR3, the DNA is TGTGCCAGCAGTAAACAGGGCTATGGCTACACCTTC.

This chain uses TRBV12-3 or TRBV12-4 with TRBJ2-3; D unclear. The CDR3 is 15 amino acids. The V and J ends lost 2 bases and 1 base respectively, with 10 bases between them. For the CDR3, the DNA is TGTGCCAGCAGTTTATCCCCATACGGCACAGATACGCAGTATTTT. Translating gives CASSLSPYGTDTQYF.

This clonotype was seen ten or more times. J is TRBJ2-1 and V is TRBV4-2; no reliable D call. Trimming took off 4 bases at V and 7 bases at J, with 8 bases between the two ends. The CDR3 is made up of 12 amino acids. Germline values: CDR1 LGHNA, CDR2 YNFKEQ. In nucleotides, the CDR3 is TGTGCCAGCAGCCCCGACGGGAATGAGCAGTTCTTC. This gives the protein CASSPDGNEQFF.

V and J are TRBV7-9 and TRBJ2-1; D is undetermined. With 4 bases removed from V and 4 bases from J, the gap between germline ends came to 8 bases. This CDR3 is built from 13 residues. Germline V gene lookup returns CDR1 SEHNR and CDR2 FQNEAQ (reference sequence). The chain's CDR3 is CASSSAEYNEQFF. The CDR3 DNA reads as TGTGCCAGCAGCTCCGCGGAATACAATGAGCAGTTCTTC.

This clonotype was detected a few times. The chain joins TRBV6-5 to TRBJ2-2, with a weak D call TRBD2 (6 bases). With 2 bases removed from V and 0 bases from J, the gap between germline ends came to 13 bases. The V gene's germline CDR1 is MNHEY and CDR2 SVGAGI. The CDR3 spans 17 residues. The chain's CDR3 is CASSYPRERANTGELFF. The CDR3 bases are TGTGCCAGCAGTTACCCCCGGGAGCGGGCGAACACCGGGGAGCTGTTTTTT.

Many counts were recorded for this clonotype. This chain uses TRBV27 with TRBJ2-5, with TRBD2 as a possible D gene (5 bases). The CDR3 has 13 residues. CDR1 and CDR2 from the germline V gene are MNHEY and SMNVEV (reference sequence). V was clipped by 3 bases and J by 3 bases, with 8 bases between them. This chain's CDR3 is CASSFGSEETQYF. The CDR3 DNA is TGTGCCAGCAGTTTTGGGAGCGAAGAGACCCAGTACTTC.

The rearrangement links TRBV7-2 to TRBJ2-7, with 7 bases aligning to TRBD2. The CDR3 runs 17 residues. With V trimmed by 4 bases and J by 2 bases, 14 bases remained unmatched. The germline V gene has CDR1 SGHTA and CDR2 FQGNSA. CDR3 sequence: CASSSTPELADAYEQYV. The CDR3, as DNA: TGTGCCAGCAGCTCCACCCCGGAGCTAGCGGACGCCTACGAGCAGTACGTC.